This record concerns one TCR beta chain sequence. The antigen is undetermined. Profiling relied on immunoSEQ multiplex PCR, and the TCRdb table lists in-frame clones only, not all of them. The sample contains some 41,000 clones, around 66% of which appear only once. The sample comes from a study of vaccination effects on CD4 cells after COVID-19. Study-wide results and limits: In vaccinees who were healthy, merely 1 out of 255 vaccine-induced clones cross-reacted with common cold coronaviruses. Sampling in the study covered few convalescent patients and included no early post-infection timepoints. Infection- and vaccine-induced clones contracted markedly late after vaccination.

Trimming took 1 base from V and 7 from J, leaving 8 bases between them. Germline CDR1 MNHNS, CDR2 SASEGT. The CDR3 consists of 14 residues. Antigen-specific CD4+ T cells were expanded (with viral peptide pools) by the ViraFEST assay ahead of sequencing. Subsequent to roughly 9 days of culture, CD4+ T cells were isolated. Among the vaccine recipients, none had a prior SARS-CoV-2 infection, and nucleocapsid antibodies were negative. Roughly 1.9 million PBMC per well received approximately 11 IU/ml IL-2 and approximately 11 ug/ml peptides in culture. The source was CD4+ T cells from PBMCs cultured with HCoV-OC43 spike peptides, collected before COVID-19 vaccination. Described subset: HCoV-OC43 spike overlapping peptide pool stimulation. This sequence joins TRBV6-1 and TRBJ1-6; D not resolved. This TCR was sampled from a human donor who received a COVID-19 vaccine. For the CDR3, the DNA is TGTGCCAGCAGTGAAGTAGACTTAAATTCACCCCTCCACTTT. It codes for CASSEVDLNSPLHF.